This section outlines one T cell receptor (beta chain) sequence together with its context. Its antigen remains unknown. These data belong to a study of cytotoxic CD8 clonotypes in ibrutinib-treated CLL. Regarding the study as a whole: Increased clonality at ibrutinib response gave way to a return toward baseline at progression.

V gave up 7 bases and J gave up 6 bases; unmatched junction bases: 7. The germline CDR1 and CDR2 sequences are MNHNS and SASEGT. The CDR3 is 14 residues long. The table came from immunoSEQ multiplex PCR; TCRdb's copy has only in-frame clones and leaves some out. The repertoire holds 65,000 to 90,000 clones, less than 85% seen once, with around 37% in the top ten. Sequencing used PBMCs, obtained after 24 months of ibrutinib treatment. The TCR sequence derives from a human donor with chronic lymphocytic leukemia. The genes are TRBV6-1 and TRBJ2-3; 10 nucleotides line up with TRBD1. CDR3: CASTWDRGSDTQYF. The DNA of the CDR3 is TGTGCCAGCACCTGGGACAGGGGATCGGATACGCAGTATTTT.